This T cell receptor (beta chain) appears in the sequencing data of a study of blood T cell repertoires in COVID-19. Overall study: The samples span acute and convalescent COVID-19 from the United States, Italy and Spain.

Germline lookup yields CDR1 GTSNPN and CDR2 SVGIG (reference sequence). The V and J ends lost 4 bases and 7 bases, in that order; junction bases with no gene match: 14. CDR3 length: 15 amino acids. Methods used by the authors: By means of reference gene primer amplification, nucleated cell counts were estimated. Using immunoSEQ multiplex PCR, the repertoire was profiled, and TCRdb retains in-frame clones only, with some absent. V and J calls and clone size are as listed in that table; D and trimming were resolved from the DNA. The table lists about 200,000 clones, more than 70% of them singletons, with about 1.7% in the top ten.

The V call is TRBV30, the J call TRBJ2-3, with 7 bases identical to TRBD2. The sequencing input was peripheral blood. The sequence came from a man between 18 and 29 years old with active or convalescent COVID-19. In DNA, the CDR3 is TGTGCCTGGATTGGTTTTCCGGGGGGTGTCAATACGCAGTATTTT. It codes for CAWIGFPGGVNTQYF.